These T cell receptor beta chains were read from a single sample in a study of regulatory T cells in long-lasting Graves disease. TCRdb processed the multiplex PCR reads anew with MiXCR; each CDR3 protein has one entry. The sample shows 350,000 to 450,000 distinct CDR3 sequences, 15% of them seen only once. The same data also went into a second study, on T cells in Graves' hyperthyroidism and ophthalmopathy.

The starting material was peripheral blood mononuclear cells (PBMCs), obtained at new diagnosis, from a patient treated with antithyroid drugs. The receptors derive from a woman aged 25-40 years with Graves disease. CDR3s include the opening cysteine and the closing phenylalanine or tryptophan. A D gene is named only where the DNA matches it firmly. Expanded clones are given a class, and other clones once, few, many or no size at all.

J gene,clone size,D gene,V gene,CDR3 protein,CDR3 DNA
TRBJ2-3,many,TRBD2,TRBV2,CASGSSGVGTDTQYF,TGTGCCAGCGGGTCTAGCGGGGTGGGCACAGATACGCAGTATTTT
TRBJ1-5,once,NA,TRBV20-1,CSARTGSNQPQHF,TGCAGTGCTAGAACCGGGTCCAATCAGCCCCAGCATTTT
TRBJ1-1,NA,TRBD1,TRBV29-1,CSVTDRVGTEAFF,TGCAGCGTGACAGACAGGGTTGGGACTGAAGCTTTCTTT
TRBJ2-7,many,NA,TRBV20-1,CSARDTGYEQYF,TGCAGTGCTAGAGATACGGGATACGAGCAGTACTTC
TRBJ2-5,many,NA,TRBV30,CAWSVLRETQYF,TGTGCCTGGAGTGTACTACGCGAGACCCAGTACTTC
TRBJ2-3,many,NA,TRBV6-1,CASSGTEILSTQYF,TGTGCCAGCAGCGGCACCGAAATTTTGTCCACGCAGTATTTT
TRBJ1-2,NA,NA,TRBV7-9,CASSLTGSRNYGYTF,TGTGCCAGCAGCTTAACGGGATCCCGCAACTATGGCTACACCTTC
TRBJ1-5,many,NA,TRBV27,CASSLVAGTAQPQHF,TGTGCCAGCAGTTTAGTTGCAGGGACGGCCCAGCCCCAGCATTTT
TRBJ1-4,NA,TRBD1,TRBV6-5,CASSYSTGSGEKLFF,TGTGCCAGCAGTTACTCGACAGGGTCCGGGGAAAAACTGTTTTTT
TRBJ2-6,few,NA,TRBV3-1,CASSQGWMGANVLTF,TGTGCCAGCAGCCAGGGCTGGATGGGGGCCAACGTCCTGACTTTC